The entry below gives a single TCR beta chain sequence along with its context. Its specific antigen is unknown. No much larger clonotype is one base removed from it; base qualities were not supplied. The germline V gene gives CDR1 as SGHNT and CDR2 as YENEEA. The CDR3 measures 15 amino acids from cysteine to phenylalanine. This entry keeps only the CDR3 DNA: 45 bases, framed from base 1. Trimming removed 1 base from V and 0 bases from J, leaving 7 bases between the germline ends. The entry originates in a study of blood T cell repertoires in COVID-19 (dated by TCRdb to 2020 to 2022). About the study as a whole: Samples from collaborators originated in the United States, Italy and Spain and spanned both the acute and convalescent phases of COVID-19. A freely available public database, intended as a resource for researchers studying the immune response to SARS-CoV-2, is where the repertoires were released. The samples were drawn from the first 160 participants of the ongoing ImmuneRACE study and from more than 1,000 subjects provided by 6 global collaborators. The material from the prospective study consisted of cDNA or gDNA derived from T cells, B-cell-depleted T cells, or PBMCs. Subjects who had been exposed to COVID-19, were actively infected with it, or had recovered from it provided the deeply sampled blood TCRbeta repertoires that made up the dataset. The sample metadata nearly always contained a de-identified subject ID, COVID-19 status, age in years and sex. Where available, HLA class I and class II types were obtained from metadata supplied by the sample provider rather than from assay-based typing.

One collaborating source in Seattle enrolled patients while the patients were actively infected and followed the patients over time throughout the course of disease. The collaborating institutions used their own protocols to collect whole blood in K2EDTA tubes. For TCRbeta analysis, collaborators shipped samples as frozen whole blood, isolated PBMCs, or DNA extracted from either of those sample types. TCRbeta CDR3 regions were amplified from genomic DNA using the immunoSEQ Assay, a bias-controlled multiplex PCR. Per the authors' processing: The number of nucleated cells in each sample was estimated by amplification of reference gene primers within the assay. Sequence reads were collapsed and filtered to measure the absolute abundance of every unique TCRbeta CDR3 rearrangement. For each sample, productive Simpson clonality was calculated by taking the square root of Simpson's diversity index across productive rearrangements. TCRdb mirrors the immuneACCESS table, restricted to in-frame sequences. Some clones are absent from its copies; in checked studies, under half trace to an unresolved V gene, and the reason for the others is unknown. The V and J calls and clone size were taken over from that table, and D and trimming were inferred from the DNA. This sample lists 200,000 to 250,000 clones; 65% to 85% were detected once. The ten biggest clones cover around 1.3% of the sample.

General findings and caveats noted by the study authors: How much clinical and demographic metadata was included differed by source and by participant, and the metadata was provided uncurated.

The receptor comes from a young woman with COVID-19, enrolled during active disease. Sequenced: peripheral blood. The chain was built from TRBV11-3 and TRBJ1-3; no D gene call is confident. The DNA is TGTGCCAGCAGCTTAGGGGGAGACTCTGGAAACACCATATATTTT. It translates as CASSLGGDSGNTIYF.